These 16 T cell receptor beta chains came from one sample sequenced in a study of molecular identifiers for immune sequencing clone quantification (dated by TCRdb to 2017 to 2018). Library method: PCR. Sequenced using an Illumina HiSeq 4000. TCRdb applied fastp at Q25 and MiXCR to the public reads, then kept only in-frame beta chains. Under each unique CDR3 protein, matching rows form one entry showing the most common genes and DNA. For this sample the table gives under 650,000 distinct CDR3 sequences, of which just under 20% were detected only once. Roughly 0.9% of the sample is held by the ten biggest clonotypes. Sequenced input: naive CD8+ T cells from blood, with Jurkat cell RNA spiked in. The sample's cell subset or site label, in plain terms: FACS-sorted CD8+CD4-CCR7+CD45RA+ naive T cells. These receptors came from a human donor in good health. Some libraries in this study had Jurkat cell RNA spiked in.

This clonotype was detected many times. The J gene is TRBJ2-5, the V gene TRBV6-6; D uncertain. The CDR3 has 14 amino acids. CDR1 is MNHNY and CDR2 is SVGAGI in the germline V gene (reference sequence). Trimming took off 2 bases at V and 3 bases at J, with 10 bases between the two ends. The CDR3 reads CASSYTQTKETQYF. The CDR3 region has the DNA TGTGCCAGCAGTTACACGCAGACAAAAGAGACCCAGTACTTC.

Points on this clonotype: Given a much more abundant clone one base away, this may be a read error. This likely comes from a read error, as the CDR3 has no conserved phenylalanine or tryptophan at its end. This rearrangement joins TRBV29-1 to TRBJ2-1, with D tentatively TRBD2 (5 bases). V was shortened by 4 bases and J by 6 bases, with 7 bases between the two germline ends. The germline gives CDR1 SQVTM, CDR2 ANQGSEA. The CDR3 has 11 amino acids. DNA of the CDR3: TGCAGCGTTGTCGAGGGCAATGAGCAGTTCTCC. Translation gives CSVVEGNEQFS.

The genes are TRBV9 and TRBJ2-7, with TRBD1 matching 8 bases. V dropped 4 bases and J dropped 2; count of bases not matched to a gene: 11. The length of the CDR3 is 16 residues. Germline values: CDR1 SGDLS, CDR2 YYNGEE. CDR3 amino acids: CASSFSSGGPPYEQYF. The CDR3 DNA follows: TGTGCCAGCAGCTTTTCCTCAGGGGGCCCTCCCTACGAGCAGTACTTC.

This clonotype occurred many times. The chain recombines TRBV3-1 with TRBJ2-3; D not resolved. The V end lost 7 bases, the J end lost 5 bases, and 13 bases lay between the germline ends. Germline-derived CDR1 and CDR2 are LGHDT and YNNKEL (reference sequence). The CDR3 totals 13 residues. The CDR3 sequence is CASKGLGEDTQYF. The CDR3 bases are TGTGCCAGCAAAGGCCTGGGCGAAGATACGCAGTATTTT.

The sample holds many counts of this clonotype. The chain combines TRBV6-2 or TRBV6-3 with TRBJ2-7, with D perhaps TRBD1 or TRBD2 (5 bases each). CDR1 and CDR2 from the germline V gene are MNHEY and SVGEGT. Trimming shortened V by 2 bases and J by 0 bases, and 11 bases separated the two germline ends. This CDR3 comprises 15 residues. The CDR3 sequence is CASSYGDEPSYEQYF. DNA for the CDR3: TGTGCCAGCAGTTACGGGGACGAACCCTCCTACGAGCAGTACTTC.

Worth noting for this clonotype: This may arise from a read error, as a much more abundant clone is one base away. The V call is TRBV14, the J call TRBJ2-3, with D unclear. The germline V gene encodes CDR1 SGHDN and CDR2 FVKESK. This CDR3 contains 12 residues. With 0 bases removed from V and 5 bases from J, the gap between germline ends came to 3 bases. For the CDR3, the DNA is TGTGCCAGCAGCCAAGAGGGAGATACGCAGTATTTT. This translates into CASSQEGDTQYF.

Of note for this clonotype: Given a much more abundant clone one base away, this may be a read error. The CDR3 is CASSATGEDTDTQYF. DNA for the CDR3: TGTGCCAGCAGCGCGACAGGCGAGGACACAGATACGCAGTATTTT. The V and J genes are TRBV6-5 and TRBJ2-3, with a tentative D call TRBD1 (6 bases). Germline V gene data show CDR1 as MNHEY and CDR2 as SVGAGI. V dropped 6 bases and J dropped 2 bases, with 15 bases sitting between them. This CDR3 is built from 15 residues.

The chain joins TRBV7-9 to TRBJ2-1; the D is unclear. This CDR3 is built from 15 residues. Trimming pared 5 bases from V and 3 bases from J, leaving 14 bases between. The germline gives CDR1 SEHNR, CDR2 FQNEAQ (reference sequence). In DNA, the CDR3 is TGTGCCAGCAGCCGCGCGGCGAACAGCTACAATGAGCAGTTCTTC. It yields the protein CASSRAANSYNEQFF.

This clonotype was observed many times. V and J are TRBV13 and TRBJ1-5; D unresolved. Germline V gene lookup returns CDR1 PRHDT and CDR2 FYEKMQ (reference sequence). This CDR3 is 15 amino acids long. Trimming took off 0 bases at V and 0 bases at J, with 6 bases between the two ends. The CDR3 sequence: CASSLGLGSNQPQHF. The CDR3, as DNA: TGTGCCAGCAGCTTAGGCTTAGGTAGCAATCAGCCCCAGCATTTT.

Ten or more counts support this clonotype. The gene calls are TRBV28 and TRBJ1-6; D is perhaps TRBD1 (5 bases). Deletions cut 3 bases from V and 5 bases from J, with 14 bases between. Germline-derived CDR1 and CDR2 are MDHEN and SYDVKM. The CDR3 is made up of 16 amino acids. The DNA of the CDR3 is TGTGCCAGCAGTTTGTTAGGGACCGCCAATAATTCACCCCTCCACTTT. This sequence encodes CASSLLGTANNSPLHF.

This clonotype was observed many times. The J gene is TRBJ2-3, the V gene TRBV29-1; D possibly corresponds to TRBD2 (7 bases). Trimming removed 3 bases from V and 2 bases from J, with 15 bases in between. Germline V lookup: CDR1 SQVTM, CDR2 ANQGSEA. This CDR3 has 15 residues. The CDR3 protein is CSVELAGDYTDTQYF. In DNA, the CDR3 is TGCAGCGTTGAGCTCGCAGGGGACTACACAGATACGCAGTATTTT.

This clonotype was observed at least ten times. The J gene is TRBJ1-5, the V gene TRBV28; D is possibly TRBD1 (5 bases). The CDR3 spans 13 residues. Trimming cost V 8 bases and J 0 bases, with 8 bases left between them. The germline CDR1 and CDR2 sequences are MDHEN and SYDVKM. The CDR3 spells CASFDSSNQPQHF. Here the CDR3 DNA reads TGTGCCAGCTTCGACAGTAGCAATCAGCCCCAGCATTTT.

This clonotype was observed many times. The V and J genes are TRBV5-1 and TRBJ2-7; D perhaps matches TRBD2 (5 bases). This CDR3 contains 14 residues. Trimming removed 0 bases at V and 3 bases at J, with 10 bases between. Germline V lookup: CDR1 SGHRS, CDR2 YFSETQ. The CDR3 bases are TGCGCCAGCAGCTTGGCTCGGGATGGCTACGAGCAGTACTTC. Residues: CASSLARDGYEQYF.

On this clonotype: The junction and the germline gene differ at one end; a read error may be behind it. This chain connects TRBV27 to TRBJ2-7; 7 bases agree with TRBD1. Germline CDR1 is MNHEY and CDR2 is SMNVEV (reference sequence). The CDR3 length is 14 residues. The CDR3 DNA reads TGTGCCGGCAGTCCCGGGACAGCGTCCTACGAGCAGTACTTC. Protein: CAGSPGTASYEQYF.

In nucleotides, the CDR3 is TGTGCCAGCAGCGTAACAGGGACAGCCGAAACCTACGAGCAGTACTTC. Translation: CASSVTGTAETYEQYF. The rearrangement joins TRBV14 to TRBJ2-7; 7 bases line up with TRBD1. This CDR3 spans 16 amino acids. With V trimmed by 5 bases and J by 2 bases, 12 bases remained unmatched. CDR1 and CDR2 (germline): SGHDN, FVKESK.

This clonotype was observed a handful of times. Being one base from a much bigger clone, this may be a read error. The chain's CDR3 is CAGSQIIRDAGSPLHF. CDR3 coding DNA: TGCGCCGGCAGCCAGATTATTCGGGACGCTGGTTCACCCCTCCACTTT. The rearrangement joins TRBV4-1 to TRBJ1-6, with D maybe TRBD1 (5 bases). From germline, CDR1 is MGHRA and CDR2 YSYEKL. CDR3 length: 16 amino acids.